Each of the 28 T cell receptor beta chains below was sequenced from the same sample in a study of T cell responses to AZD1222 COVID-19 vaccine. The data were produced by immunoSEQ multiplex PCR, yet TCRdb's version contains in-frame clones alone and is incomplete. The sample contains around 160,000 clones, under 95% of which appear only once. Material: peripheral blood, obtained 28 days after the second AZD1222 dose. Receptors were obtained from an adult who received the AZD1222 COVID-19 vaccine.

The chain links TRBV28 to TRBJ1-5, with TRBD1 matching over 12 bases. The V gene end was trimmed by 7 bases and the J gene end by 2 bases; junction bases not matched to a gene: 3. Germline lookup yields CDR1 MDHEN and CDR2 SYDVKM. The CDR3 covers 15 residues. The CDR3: CASTGTGGGNQPQHF. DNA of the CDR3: TGTGCCAGCACCGGGACAGGGGGCGGCAATCAGCCCCAGCATTTT.

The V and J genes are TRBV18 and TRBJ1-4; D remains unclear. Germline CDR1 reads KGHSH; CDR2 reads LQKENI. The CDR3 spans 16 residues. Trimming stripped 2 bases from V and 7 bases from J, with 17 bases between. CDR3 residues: CASSPAGPLNGEKLFF. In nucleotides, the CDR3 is TGTGCCAGCTCACCAGCAGGACCTCTAAATGGTGAAAAACTGTTTTTT.

CDR3 coding DNA: TGTGCCAGCAGCCCCGAAGTCGCGCAGAGAGATAGCAATCAGCCCCAGCATTTT. Amino acid sequence: CASSPEVAQRDSNQPQHF. J is TRBJ1-5 and V is TRBV11-3; D is uncertain. The CDR3 consists of 18 residues. The ends were cut back, 5 bases at V and 0 bases at J, with 20 bases in the middle. From germline, CDR1 is SGHNT and CDR2 YENEEA.

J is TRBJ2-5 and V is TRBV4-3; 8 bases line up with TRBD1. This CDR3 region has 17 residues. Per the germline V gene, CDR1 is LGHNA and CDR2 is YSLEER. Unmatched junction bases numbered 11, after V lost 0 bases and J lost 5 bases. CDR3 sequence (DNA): TGCGCCAGCAGCCAAGAATTTCCCCAGGGGGCTGGGGAGACCCAGTACTTC. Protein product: CASSQEFPQGAGETQYF.

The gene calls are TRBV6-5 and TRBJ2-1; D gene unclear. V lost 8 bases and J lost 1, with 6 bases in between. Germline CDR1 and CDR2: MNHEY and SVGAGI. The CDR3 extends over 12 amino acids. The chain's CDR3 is CASLGSYNEQFF. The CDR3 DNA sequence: TGTGCCAGCCTGGGGTCCTACAATGAGCAGTTCTTC.

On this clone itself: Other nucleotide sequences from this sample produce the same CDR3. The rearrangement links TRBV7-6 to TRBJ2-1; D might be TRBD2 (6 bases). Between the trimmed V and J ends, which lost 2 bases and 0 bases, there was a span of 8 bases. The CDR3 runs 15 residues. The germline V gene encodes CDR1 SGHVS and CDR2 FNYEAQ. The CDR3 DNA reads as TGTGCCAGCAGCTTATCCGGGAGCTCCTACAATGAGCAGTTCTTC. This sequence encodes CASSLSGSSYNEQFF.

CDR3 nucleotide sequence: TGTGCCAGCTCACTCGAACTAGGTAGCGGAGGTCCGCCAGATACGCAGTATTTT. This gives the protein CASSLELGSGGPPDTQYF. The rearrangement links TRBV18 to TRBJ2-3; D is perhaps TRBD2 (6 bases). Germline V CDR1 and CDR2: KGHSH, LQKENI. This CDR3 comprises 18 residues. Trimming removed 4 bases at V and 4 bases at J, with 24 bases between.

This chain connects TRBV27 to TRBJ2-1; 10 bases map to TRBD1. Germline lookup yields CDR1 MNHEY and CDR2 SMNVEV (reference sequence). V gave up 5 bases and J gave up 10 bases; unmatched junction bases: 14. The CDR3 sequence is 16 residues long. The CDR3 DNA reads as TGTGCCAGCAGTAGCTCGGGACAGGGGTGGACTGTCGAGCAGTTCTTC. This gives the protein CASSSSGQGWTVEQFF.

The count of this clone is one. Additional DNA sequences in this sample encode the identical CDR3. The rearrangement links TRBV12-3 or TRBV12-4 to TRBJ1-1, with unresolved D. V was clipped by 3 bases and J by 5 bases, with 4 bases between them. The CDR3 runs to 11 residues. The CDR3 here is CASSLRTEAFF. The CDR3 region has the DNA TGTGCCAGCAGTTTGAGGACTGAAGCTTTCTTT.

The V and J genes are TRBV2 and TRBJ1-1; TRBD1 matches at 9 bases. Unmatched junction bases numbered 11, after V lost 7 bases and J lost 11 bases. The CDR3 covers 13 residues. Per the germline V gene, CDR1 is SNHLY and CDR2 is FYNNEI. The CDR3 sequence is CASTPGGGQGAFF. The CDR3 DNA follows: TGTGCCAGCACCCCAGGGGGAGGACAGGGGGCTTTCTTT.

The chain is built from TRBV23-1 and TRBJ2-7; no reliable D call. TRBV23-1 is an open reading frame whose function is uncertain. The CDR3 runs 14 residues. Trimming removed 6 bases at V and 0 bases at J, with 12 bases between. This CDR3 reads CASRYRTPSYEQYF. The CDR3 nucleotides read TGCGCCAGCAGGTATAGGACCCCCTCCTACGAGCAGTACTTC.

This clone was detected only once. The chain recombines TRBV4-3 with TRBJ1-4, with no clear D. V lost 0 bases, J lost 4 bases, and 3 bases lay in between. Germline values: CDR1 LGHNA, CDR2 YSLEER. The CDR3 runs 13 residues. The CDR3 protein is CASSQEINEKLFF. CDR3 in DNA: TGCGCCAGCAGCCAAGAAATTAATGAAAAACTGTTTTTT.

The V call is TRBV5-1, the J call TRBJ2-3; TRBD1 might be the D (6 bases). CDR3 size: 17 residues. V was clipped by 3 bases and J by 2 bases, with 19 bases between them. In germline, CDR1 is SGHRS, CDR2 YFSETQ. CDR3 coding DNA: TGCGCCAGCAGCTCTAGGGGGACCTCCCGCGACACAGATACGCAGTATTTT. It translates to CASSSRGTSRDTDTQYF.

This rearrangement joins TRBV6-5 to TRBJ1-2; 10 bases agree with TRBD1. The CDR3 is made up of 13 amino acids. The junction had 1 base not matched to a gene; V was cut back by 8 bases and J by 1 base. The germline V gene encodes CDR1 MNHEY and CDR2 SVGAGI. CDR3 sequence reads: CASRTGGNYGYTF. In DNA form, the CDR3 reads TGTGCCAGCCGGACAGGGGGTAACTATGGCTACACCTTC.

CDR3 in amino acids: CASSLGAGGLNQPQHF. The CDR3 DNA reads as TGTGCCAGCAGCTTGGGGGCAGGGGGACTCAATCAGCCCCAGCATTTT. The J gene is TRBJ1-5, the V gene TRBV7-9; 7 bases are shared with TRBD1. V lost 3 bases, J lost 3 bases, and 8 bases stayed unmatched. In germline, CDR1 is SEHNR, CDR2 FQNEAQ (reference sequence). CDR3 length equals 16 residues.

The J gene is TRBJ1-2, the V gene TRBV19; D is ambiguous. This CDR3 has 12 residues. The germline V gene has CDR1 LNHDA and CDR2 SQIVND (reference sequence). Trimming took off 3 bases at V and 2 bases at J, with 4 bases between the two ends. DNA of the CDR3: TGTGCCAGTAGTATCCGCAACTATGGCTACACCTTC. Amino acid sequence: CASSIRNYGYTF.

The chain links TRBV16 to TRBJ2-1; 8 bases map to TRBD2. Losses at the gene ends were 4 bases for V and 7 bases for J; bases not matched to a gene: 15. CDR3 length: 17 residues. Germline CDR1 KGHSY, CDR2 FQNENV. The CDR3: CASSPPPSGSLVNEQFF. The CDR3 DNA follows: TGTGCCAGCAGCCCACCCCCCAGCGGGAGTTTAGTAAATGAGCAGTTCTTC.

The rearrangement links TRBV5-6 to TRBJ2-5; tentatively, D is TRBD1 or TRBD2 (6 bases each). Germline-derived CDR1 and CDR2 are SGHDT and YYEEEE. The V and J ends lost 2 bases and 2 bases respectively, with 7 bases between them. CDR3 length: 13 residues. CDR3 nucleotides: TGTGCCAGCAGCTTAGGGGGGCAAGAGACCCAGTACTTC. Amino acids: CASSLGGQETQYF.

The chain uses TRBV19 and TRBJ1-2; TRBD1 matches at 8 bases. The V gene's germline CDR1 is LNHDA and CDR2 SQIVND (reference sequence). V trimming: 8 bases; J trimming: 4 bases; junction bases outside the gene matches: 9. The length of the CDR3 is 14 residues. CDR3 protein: CASSPTQGAYGYTF. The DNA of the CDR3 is TGTGCCAGTTCCCCGACCCAGGGGGCCTATGGCTACACCTTC.

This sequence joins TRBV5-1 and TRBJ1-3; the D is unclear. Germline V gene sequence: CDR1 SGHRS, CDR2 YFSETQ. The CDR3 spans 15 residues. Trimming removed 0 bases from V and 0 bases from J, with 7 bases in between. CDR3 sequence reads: CASSLEAISGNTIYF. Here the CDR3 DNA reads TGCGCCAGCAGCTTGGAGGCAATCTCTGGAAACACCATATATTTT. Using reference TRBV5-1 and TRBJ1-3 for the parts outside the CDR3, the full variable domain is KAGVTQTPRYLIKTRGQQVTLSCSPISGHRSVSWYQQTPGQGLQFLFEYFSETQRNKGNFPGRFSGRQFSNSRSEMNVSTLELGDSALYLCASSLEAISGNTIYFGEGSWLTVV.

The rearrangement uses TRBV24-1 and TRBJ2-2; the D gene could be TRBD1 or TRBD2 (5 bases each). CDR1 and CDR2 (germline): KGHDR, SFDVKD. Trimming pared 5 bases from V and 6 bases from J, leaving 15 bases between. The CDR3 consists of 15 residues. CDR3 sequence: CATSVGIMGAGELFF. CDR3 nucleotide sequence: TGTGCCACCAGTGTCGGGATCATGGGGGCCGGGGAGCTGTTTTTT.

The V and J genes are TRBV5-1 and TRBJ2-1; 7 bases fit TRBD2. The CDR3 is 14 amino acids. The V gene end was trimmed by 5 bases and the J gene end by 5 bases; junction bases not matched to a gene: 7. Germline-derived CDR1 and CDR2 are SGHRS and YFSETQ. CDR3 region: CASRKRGDHNEQFF. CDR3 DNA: TGCGCCAGCAGAAAGCGGGGAGACCACAATGAGCAGTTCTTC. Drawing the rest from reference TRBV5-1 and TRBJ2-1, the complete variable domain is KAGVTQTPRYLIKTRGQQVTLSCSPISGHRSVSWYQQTPGQGLQFLFEYFSETQRNKGNFPGRFSGRQFSNSRSEMNVSTLELGDSALYLCASRKRGDHNEQFFGPGTRLTVL.

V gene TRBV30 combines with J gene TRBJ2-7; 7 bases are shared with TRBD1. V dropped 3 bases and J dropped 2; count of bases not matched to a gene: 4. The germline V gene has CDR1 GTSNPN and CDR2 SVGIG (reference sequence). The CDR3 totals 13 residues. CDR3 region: CAWSRGYTYEQYF. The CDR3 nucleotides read TGTGCCTGGAGCAGGGGGTATACCTACGAGCAGTACTTC.

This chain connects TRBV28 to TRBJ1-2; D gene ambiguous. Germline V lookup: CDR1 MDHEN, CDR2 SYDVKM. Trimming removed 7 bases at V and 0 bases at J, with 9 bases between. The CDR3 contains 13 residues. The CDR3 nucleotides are TGTGCCAGCACCACGATCGCTAACTATGGCTACACCTTC. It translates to CASTTIANYGYTF.

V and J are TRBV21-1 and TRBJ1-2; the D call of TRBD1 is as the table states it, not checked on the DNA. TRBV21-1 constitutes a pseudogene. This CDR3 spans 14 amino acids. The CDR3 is CASILELGARGYTF. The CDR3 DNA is TGTGCCAGCATCCTCGAGTTGGGGGCGCGGGGCTACACCTTC.

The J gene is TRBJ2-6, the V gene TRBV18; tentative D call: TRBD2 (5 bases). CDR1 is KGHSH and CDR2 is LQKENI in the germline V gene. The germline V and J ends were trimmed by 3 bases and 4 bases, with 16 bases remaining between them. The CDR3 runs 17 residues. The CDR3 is CASSPREPRSGANVLTF. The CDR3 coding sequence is TGTGCCAGCTCACCTCGGGAACCTCGCTCAGGGGCCAACGTCCTGACTTTC.

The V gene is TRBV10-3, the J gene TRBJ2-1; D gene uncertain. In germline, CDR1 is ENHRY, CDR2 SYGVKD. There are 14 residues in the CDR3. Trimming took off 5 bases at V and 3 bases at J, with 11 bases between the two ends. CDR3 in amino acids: CAISLDVSYNEQFF. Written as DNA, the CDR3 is TGTGCCATCAGTTTGGACGTCAGCTACAATGAGCAGTTCTTC.

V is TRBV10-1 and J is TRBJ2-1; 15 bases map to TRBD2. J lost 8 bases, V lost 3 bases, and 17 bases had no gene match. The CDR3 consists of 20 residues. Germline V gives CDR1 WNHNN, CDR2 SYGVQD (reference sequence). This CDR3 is CASSDSGLAGGWGRIDEQFF. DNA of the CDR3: TGCGCCAGCAGTGACTCTGGACTAGCGGGAGGGTGGGGCCGTATAGATGAGCAGTTCTTC.